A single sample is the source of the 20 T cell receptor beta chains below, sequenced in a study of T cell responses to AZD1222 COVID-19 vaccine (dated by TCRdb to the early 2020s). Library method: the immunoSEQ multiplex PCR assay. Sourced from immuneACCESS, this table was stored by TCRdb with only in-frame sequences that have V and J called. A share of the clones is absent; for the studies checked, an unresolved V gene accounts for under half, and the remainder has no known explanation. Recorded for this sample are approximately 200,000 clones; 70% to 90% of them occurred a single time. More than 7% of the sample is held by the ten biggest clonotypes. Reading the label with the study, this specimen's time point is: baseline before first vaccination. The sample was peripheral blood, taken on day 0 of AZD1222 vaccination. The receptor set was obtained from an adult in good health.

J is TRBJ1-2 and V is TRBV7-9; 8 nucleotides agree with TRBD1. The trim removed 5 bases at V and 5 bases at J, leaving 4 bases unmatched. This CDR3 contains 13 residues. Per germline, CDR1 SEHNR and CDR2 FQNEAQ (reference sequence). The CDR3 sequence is CASSPQGAYGYTF. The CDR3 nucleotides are TGTGCCAGCAGCCCTCAGGGGGCTTATGGCTACACCTTC.

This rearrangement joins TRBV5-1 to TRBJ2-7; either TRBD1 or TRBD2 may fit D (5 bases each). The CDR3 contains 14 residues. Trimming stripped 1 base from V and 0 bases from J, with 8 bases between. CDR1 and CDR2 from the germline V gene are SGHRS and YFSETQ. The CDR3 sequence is CASSLKGSSYEQYF. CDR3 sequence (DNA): TGCGCCAGCAGCTTGAAGGGGAGCTCCTACGAGCAGTACTTC. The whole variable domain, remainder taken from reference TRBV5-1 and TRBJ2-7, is KAGVTQTPRYLIKTRGQQVTLSCSPISGHRSVSWYQQTPGQGLQFLFEYFSETQRNKGNFPGRFSGRQFSNSRSEMNVSTLELGDSALYLCASSLKGSSYEQYFGPGTRLTVT.

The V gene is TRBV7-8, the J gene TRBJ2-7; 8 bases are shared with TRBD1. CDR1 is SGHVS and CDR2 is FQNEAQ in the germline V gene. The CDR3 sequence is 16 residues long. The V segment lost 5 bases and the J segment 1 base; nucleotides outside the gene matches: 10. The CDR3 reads CASSTGTGPGSYEQYF. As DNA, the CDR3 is TGTGCCAGCAGCACAGGGACAGGCCCGGGGTCCTACGAGCAGTACTTC.

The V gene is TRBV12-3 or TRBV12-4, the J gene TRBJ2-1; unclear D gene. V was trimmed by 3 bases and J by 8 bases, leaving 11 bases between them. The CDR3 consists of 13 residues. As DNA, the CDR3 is TGTGCCAGCAGTTTTTATTTGGTCGATGAGCAGTTCTTC. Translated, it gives CASSFYLVDEQFF.

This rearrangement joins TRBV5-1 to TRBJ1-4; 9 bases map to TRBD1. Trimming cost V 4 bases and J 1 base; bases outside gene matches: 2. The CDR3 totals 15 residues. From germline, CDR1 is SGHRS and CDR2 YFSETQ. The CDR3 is CASSGTGITNEKLFF. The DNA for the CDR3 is TGCGCCAGCAGCGGGACAGGGATAACTAATGAAAAACTGTTTTTT.

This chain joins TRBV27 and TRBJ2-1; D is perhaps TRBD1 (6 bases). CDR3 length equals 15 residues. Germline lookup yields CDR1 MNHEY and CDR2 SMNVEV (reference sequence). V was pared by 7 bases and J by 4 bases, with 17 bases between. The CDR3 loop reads CASTQRDIGYNEQFF. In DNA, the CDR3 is TGTGCCAGCACCCAGAGGGACATCGGGTACAATGAGCAGTTCTTC.

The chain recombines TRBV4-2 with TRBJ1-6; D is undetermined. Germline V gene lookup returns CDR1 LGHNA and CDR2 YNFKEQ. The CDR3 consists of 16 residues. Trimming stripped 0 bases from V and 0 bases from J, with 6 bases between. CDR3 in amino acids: CASSQDWFSYNSPLHF. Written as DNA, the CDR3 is TGTGCCAGCAGCCAAGATTGGTTCTCCTATAATTCACCCCTCCACTTT.

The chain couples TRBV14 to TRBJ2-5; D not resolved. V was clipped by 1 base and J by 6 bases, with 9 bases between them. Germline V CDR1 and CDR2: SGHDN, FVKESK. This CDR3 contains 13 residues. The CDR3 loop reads CASSQGLRKTQYF. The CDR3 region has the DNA TGTGCCAGCAGCCAAGGACTGAGGAAGACCCAGTACTTC.

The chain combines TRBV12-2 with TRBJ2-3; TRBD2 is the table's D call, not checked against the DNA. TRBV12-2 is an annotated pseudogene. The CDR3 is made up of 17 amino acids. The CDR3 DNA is TGTGCAAGTCGCTTAGAGAGTCGTAGCGGGGGGACAGATACGCAGTATTTT. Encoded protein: CASRLESRSGGTDTQYF.

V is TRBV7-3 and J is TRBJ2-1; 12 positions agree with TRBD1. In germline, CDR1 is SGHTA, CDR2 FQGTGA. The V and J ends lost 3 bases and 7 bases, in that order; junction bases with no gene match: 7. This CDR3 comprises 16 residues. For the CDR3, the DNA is TGTGCCAGCAGCTTCACCGGGACAGGGGGCGTAAATGAGCAGTTCTTC. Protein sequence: CASSFTGTGGVNEQFF.

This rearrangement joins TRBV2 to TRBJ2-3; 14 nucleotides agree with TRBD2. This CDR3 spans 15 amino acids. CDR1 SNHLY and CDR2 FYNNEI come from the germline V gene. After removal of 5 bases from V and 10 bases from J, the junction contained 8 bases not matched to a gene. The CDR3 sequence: CASSWTSGGPTAQYF. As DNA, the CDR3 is TGTGCCAGCAGTTGGACTAGCGGGGGGCCCACGGCGCAGTATTTT.

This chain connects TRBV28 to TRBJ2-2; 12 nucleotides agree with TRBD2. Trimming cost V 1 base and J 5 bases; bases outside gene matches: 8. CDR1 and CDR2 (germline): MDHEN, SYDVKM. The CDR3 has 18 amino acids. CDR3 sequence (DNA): TGTGCCAGCAGTTTATTCCACCTAGCGGGGGGGTATACCGGGGAGCTGTTTTTT. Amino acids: CASSLFHLAGGYTGELFF.

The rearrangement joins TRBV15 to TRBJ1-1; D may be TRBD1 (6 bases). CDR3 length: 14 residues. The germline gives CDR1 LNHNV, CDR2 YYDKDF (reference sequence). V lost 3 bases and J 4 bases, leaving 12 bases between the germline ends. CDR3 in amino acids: CATSSRTGITEAFF. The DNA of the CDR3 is TGTGCCACCAGCAGTCGTACAGGGATCACTGAAGCTTTCTTT. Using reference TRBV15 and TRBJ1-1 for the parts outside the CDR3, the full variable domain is DAMVIQNPRYQVTQFGKPVTLSCSQTLNHNVMYWYQQKSSQAPKLLFHYYDKDFNNEADTPDNFQSRRPNTSFCFLDIRSPGLGDTAMYLCATSSRTGITEAFFGQGTRLTVV.

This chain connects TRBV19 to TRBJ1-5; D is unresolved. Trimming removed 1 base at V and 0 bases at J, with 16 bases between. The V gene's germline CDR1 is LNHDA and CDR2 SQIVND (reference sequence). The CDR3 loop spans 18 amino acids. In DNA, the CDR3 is TGTGCCAGTAGTATAGCAAACTCGCAGGATTATAGCAATCAGCCCCAGCATTTT. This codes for CASSIANSQDYSNQPQHF.

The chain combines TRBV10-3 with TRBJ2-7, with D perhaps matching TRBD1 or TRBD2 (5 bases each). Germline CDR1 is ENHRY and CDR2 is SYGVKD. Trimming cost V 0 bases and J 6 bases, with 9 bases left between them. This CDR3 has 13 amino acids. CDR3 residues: CAISESGTFEQYF. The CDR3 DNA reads TGTGCCATCAGTGAGTCAGGGACCTTCGAGCAGTACTTC.

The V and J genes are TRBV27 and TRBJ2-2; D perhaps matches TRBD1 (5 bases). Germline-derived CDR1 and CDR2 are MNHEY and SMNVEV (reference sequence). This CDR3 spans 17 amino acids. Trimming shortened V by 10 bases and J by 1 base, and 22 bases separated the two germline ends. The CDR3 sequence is CATTLLRGMVNTGELFF. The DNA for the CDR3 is TGTGCCACCACCCTCCTAAGGGGTATGGTGAACACCGGGGAGCTGTTTTTT.

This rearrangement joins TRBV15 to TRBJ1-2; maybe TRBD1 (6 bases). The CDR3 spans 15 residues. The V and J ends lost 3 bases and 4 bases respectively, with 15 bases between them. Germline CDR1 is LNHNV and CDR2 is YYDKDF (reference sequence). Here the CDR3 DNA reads TGTGCCACCAGCAGGGGGGACACACCAGGCTATGGCTACACCTTC. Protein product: CATSRGDTPGYGYTF. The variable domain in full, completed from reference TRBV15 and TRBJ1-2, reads DAMVIQNPRYQVTQFGKPVTLSCSQTLNHNVMYWYQQKSSQAPKLLFHYYDKDFNNEADTPDNFQSRRPNTSFCFLDIRSPGLGDTAMYLCATSRGDTPGYGYTFGSGTRLTVV.

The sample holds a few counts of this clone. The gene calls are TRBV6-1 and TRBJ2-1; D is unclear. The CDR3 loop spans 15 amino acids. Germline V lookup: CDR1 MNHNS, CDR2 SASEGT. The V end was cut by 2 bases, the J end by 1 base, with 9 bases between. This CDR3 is CASSEYMGSYNEQFF. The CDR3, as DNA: TGTGCCAGCAGTGAATACATGGGGTCCTACAATGAGCAGTTCTTC.

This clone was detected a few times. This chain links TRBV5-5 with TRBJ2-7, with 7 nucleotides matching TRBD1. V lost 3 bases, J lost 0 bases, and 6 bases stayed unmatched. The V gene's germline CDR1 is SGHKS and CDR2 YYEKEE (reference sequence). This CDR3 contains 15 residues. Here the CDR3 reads CASSWKDRSSYEQYF. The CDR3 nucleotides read TGTGCCAGCAGCTGGAAGGACAGGAGCTCCTACGAGCAGTACTTC.

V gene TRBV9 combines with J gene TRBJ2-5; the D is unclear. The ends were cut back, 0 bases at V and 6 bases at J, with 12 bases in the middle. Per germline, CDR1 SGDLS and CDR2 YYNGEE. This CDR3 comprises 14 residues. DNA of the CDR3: TGTGCCAGCAGCGTAGCAGCAGGTGTGCAGACCCAGTACTTC. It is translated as CASSVAAGVQTQYF.